What follows are 19 T cell receptor beta chains derived from one specimen sequenced in a study of T cells in Graves' hyperthyroidism and ophthalmopathy. Amplification of TCR beta CDR3 regions used RNA as the template. An initial round of RT-PCR targeting the TCR CDR3 relied on the HTBI primer set. MiXCR, applied by TCRdb to the multiplex PCR reads, yields one record per CDR3 protein. The sample yields roughly 100,000 distinct CDR3 sequences, approximately 42% seen once. Specimen: peripheral blood or thyroid tissue (not recorded which). These receptors came from a woman under 40 with Graves' hyperthyroidism.

This clonotype came up many times. The V gene is TRBV5-6, the J gene TRBJ1-2; D remains ambiguous. Germline CDR1 reads SGHDT; CDR2 reads YYEEEE. The CDR3 extends over 12 amino acids. Trimming pared 4 bases from V and 4 bases from J, leaving 8 bases between. The CDR3 region is CASSPGGYGYTF. CDR3 bases: TGTGCCAGCAGCCCCGGCGGCTATGGCTACACCTTC.

This clonotype came up many times. The rearrangement joins TRBV3-1 to TRBJ1-2; a possible D gene is TRBD1 (5 bases). The V end lost 4 bases, the J end lost 3 bases, and 9 bases lay between the germline ends. Germline V gene data show CDR1 as LGHDT and CDR2 as YNNKEL (reference sequence). This CDR3 comprises 13 residues. The DNA for the CDR3 is TGTGCCAGCAGCCCCGGACAAGACTATGGCTACACCTTC. It yields the protein CASSPGQDYGYTF.

This clonotype turned up a few times. Just one base apart from a much larger clone, this may be a read error. The CDR3 does not close with the conserved phenylalanine or tryptophan, likely indicating a read error. The chain combines TRBV5-1 with TRBJ2-7; 8 nucleotides line up with TRBD1. From germline, CDR1 is SGHRS and CDR2 YFSETQ. Trimming cost V 4 bases and J 2 bases; bases outside gene matches: 5. The CDR3 has 14 residues. CDR3 in DNA: TGCGCCAGCAGCGAAGCAGGGGGCCCCTACGAGCAGTACTCC. Translation: CASSEAGGPYEQYS.

A remark on this clonotype: A read error is likely, as this CDR3 ends without the conserved phenylalanine or tryptophan. No DNA is shown, since the ends of the CDR3 on it are uncertain; the CDR3 is the one TCRdb lists. The CDR3 loop is CASSPFPQSSGANVLVL. The V gene is TRBV4-1, the J gene TRBJ2-6. CDR1 MGHRA and CDR2 YSYEKL come from the germline V gene. The CDR3 has 17 residues if both end residues are counted.

This clonotype was counted many times. This chain links TRBV7-3 with TRBJ2-2, with D possibly being TRBD1 or TRBD2 (5 bases each). The CDR3 contains 14 residues. Per germline, CDR1 SGHTA and CDR2 FQGTGA. V lost 3 bases and J lost 6, with 11 bases in between. The CDR3 DNA sequence: TGTGCCAGCAGCTTTATGTTGGGGGCCGGGGAGCTGTTTTTT. It is translated as CASSFMLGAGELFF.

This clonotype appeared once. The CDR3 protein is CASSFLQGMGEAFF. As DNA, the CDR3 is TGTGCCAGCAGTTTCTTACAGGGGATGGGTGAAGCTTTCTTT. V gene TRBV28 combines with J gene TRBJ1-1, with 7 positions matching TRBD1. The CDR3 consists of 14 residues. V gave up 3 bases and J gave up 7 bases; unmatched junction bases: 8. Germline V gene lookup returns CDR1 MDHEN and CDR2 SYDVKM.

The sample holds a few counts of this clonotype. The gene calls are TRBV28 and TRBJ2-7; TRBD2 aligns across 8 bases. V shed 10 bases, J shed 3 bases, and the junction held 11 bases outside the gene matches. The CDR3 runs to 14 residues. Germline CDR1 MDHEN, CDR2 SYDVKM. CDR3 DNA: TGTGCCATACAAGCGGGAGCTTTATACTACGAGCAGTACTTC. It encodes CAIQAGALYYEQYF.

The chain uses TRBV7-7 and TRBJ2-2, with D unresolved. V lost 10 bases and J lost 3, with 9 bases in between. This CDR3 has 12 amino acids. Germline lookup yields CDR1 SSHAT and CDR2 FNYEAQ (reference sequence). CDR3 DNA: TGTGCCATCCCAAAGGACACCGGGGAGCTGTTTTTT. Its translation: CAIPKDTGELFF.

The sample holds many counts of this clonotype. This chain links TRBV6-1 with TRBJ2-5; 7 nucleotides line up with TRBD2. Germline V lookup: CDR1 MNHNS, CDR2 SASEGT. The CDR3 runs 14 residues. The V and J ends lost 7 bases and 5 bases, in that order; junction bases with no gene match: 10. CDR3 coding DNA: TGTGCCAGCAACACGGGGAGGGCTTGGGAGACCCAGTACTTC. Protein sequence: CASNTGRAWETQYF.

This clonotype was counted ten times or more. The gene calls are TRBV24-1 and TRBJ2-3, with TRBD2 as a possible D gene (6 bases). Per the germline V gene, CDR1 is KGHDR and CDR2 is SFDVKD. V was trimmed by 0 bases and J by 2 bases, leaving 11 bases between them. This CDR3 is built from 16 residues. The CDR3 nucleotides are TGTGCCACCAGTGATTTGCGACGGGGGAACACAGATACGCAGTATTTT. This encodes CATSDLRRGNTDTQYF.

The chain uses TRBV9 and TRBJ2-7; the D gene is possibly TRBD1 (7 bases). The ends were cut back, 3 bases at V and 3 bases at J, with 13 bases in the middle. Germline loops: CDR1 SGDLS, CDR2 YYNGEE. This CDR3 region has 14 residues. This CDR3 reads CASSGQGGRYEQYF. CDR3 DNA: TGTGCCAGCAGCGGTCAGGGGGGCCGCTACGAGCAGTACTTC. Filled out from reference TRBV9 and TRBJ2-7, the complete variable domain reads DSGVTQTPKHLITATGQRVTLRCSPRSGDLSVYWYQQSLDQGLQFLIQYYNGEERAKGNILERFSAQQFPDLHSELNLSSLELGDSALYFCASSGQGGRYEQYFGPGTRLTVT.

This clonotype has ten or more counts. The V and J genes are TRBV28 and TRBJ1-5; D call uncertain. Looked up from germline, CDR1 is MDHEN and CDR2 is SYDVKM. The germline V and J ends were trimmed by 2 bases and 7 bases, with 9 bases remaining between them. The CDR3 totals 13 residues. The CDR3 protein is CASSLDWVQPQHF. The CDR3, as DNA: TGTGCCAGCAGTTTAGATTGGGTCCAGCCCCAGCATTTT. Looking up the rest from reference TRBV28 and TRBJ1-5 gives the full variable domain: DVKVTQSSRYLVKRTGEKVFLECVQDMDHENMFWYRQDPGLGLRLIYFSYDVKMKEKGDIPEGYSVSREKKERFSLILESASTNQTSMYLCASSLDWVQPQHFGDGTRLSIL.

This clonotype came up many times. The chain employs TRBV5-1 and TRBJ2-5; possible D gene TRBD1, 6 bases. Looked up from germline, CDR1 is SGHRS and CDR2 is YFSETQ. The CDR3 sequence is 12 residues long. V lost 4 bases and J lost 10, with 14 bases in between. The CDR3 sequence is CASSQPGQIQYF. DNA of the CDR3: TGCGCCAGCAGCCAACCCGGACAGATCCAGTACTTC.

V is TRBV11-2 and J is TRBJ2-7; 11 bases are a match to TRBD1. V was pared by 1 base and J by 2 bases, with 16 bases of the junction left unmatched. This CDR3 has 20 amino acids. Germline loops: CDR1 SGHAT, CDR2 FQNNGV. CDR3: CASSLGNGPVDRGLPYEQYF. CDR3 sequence (DNA): TGTGCCAGCAGCTTAGGTAATGGACCGGTGGACAGGGGGCTCCCCTACGAGCAGTACTTC. Variable domain in full (rest from reference TRBV11-2 and TRBJ2-7): EAGVAQSPRYKIIEKRQSVAFWCNPISGHATLYWYQQILGQGPKLLIQFQNNGVVDDSQLPKDRFSAERLKGVDSTLKIQPAKLEDSAVYLCASSLGNGPVDRGLPYEQYFGPGTRLTVT.

Many counts were recorded for this clonotype. One end of the junction does not line up with germline, which may come from a read error. The genes are TRBV11-2 and TRBJ2-2; D is ambiguous. The CDR3 has 11 amino acids. In germline, CDR1 is SGHAT, CDR2 FQNNGV. The CDR3 coding sequence is TGTGCCTGCAGCCTCCCCGGGGAGCTGTTTTTT. Its translation is CACSLPGELFF.

In DNA form, the CDR3 reads TGTGCCAGCAGCCCGGTCATTGGGACTAGCGGGAGCTCCTACGAGCAGTACTTC. Its protein product is CASSPVIGTSGSSYEQYF. The chain uses TRBV7-9 and TRBJ2-7, with TRBD2 matching over 14 bases. CDR1 SEHNR and CDR2 FQNEAQ come from the germline V gene (reference sequence). The CDR3 has 18 residues. After removal of 5 bases from V and 0 bases from J, the junction contained 9 bases not matched to a gene.

This sequence joins TRBV7-2 and TRBJ1-1; no reliable D call. Between the trimmed V and J ends, which lost 3 bases and 4 bases, there was a span of 18 bases. CDR1 is SGHTA and CDR2 is FQGNSA in the germline V gene. CDR3 length: 16 residues. CDR3 region: CASSLVLGGLRTEAFF. CDR3 nucleotides: TGTGCCAGCAGCTTGGTCCTGGGAGGGCTGCGCACTGAAGCTTTCTTT.

The gene calls are TRBV24-1 and TRBJ1-4; no firm D call. CDR1 is KGHDR, CDR2 SFDVKD, per germline. V shed 4 bases and J shed 14 bases, with 19 bases lying between them. This CDR3 region has 14 residues. CDR3 nucleotides: TGTGCCACCAGTGAGGGAAACCAAGAGACCCAGCTGTTTTTT. Encoded protein: CATSEGNQETQLFF.

This clonotype was recorded at least ten times. This rearrangement joins TRBV28 to TRBJ1-1, with a weak D call TRBD1 (6 bases). The CDR3 covers 18 residues. V was trimmed by 6 bases and J by 5 bases, leaving 28 bases between them. CDR1 and CDR2 from the germline V gene are MDHEN and SYDVKM. The CDR3 region has the DNA TGTGCCAGCAGGCAGCAACACCCGGGACATTCAAAGCGGACTGAAGCTTTCTTT. Translated: CASRQQHPGHSKRTEAFF. Full variable domain (remainder filled in from reference TRBV28 and TRBJ1-1): DVKVTQSSRYLVKRTGEKVFLECVQDMDHENMFWYRQDPGLGLRLIYFSYDVKMKEKGDIPEGYSVSREKKERFSLILESASTNQTSMYLCASRQQHPGHSKRTEAFFGQGTRLTVV.